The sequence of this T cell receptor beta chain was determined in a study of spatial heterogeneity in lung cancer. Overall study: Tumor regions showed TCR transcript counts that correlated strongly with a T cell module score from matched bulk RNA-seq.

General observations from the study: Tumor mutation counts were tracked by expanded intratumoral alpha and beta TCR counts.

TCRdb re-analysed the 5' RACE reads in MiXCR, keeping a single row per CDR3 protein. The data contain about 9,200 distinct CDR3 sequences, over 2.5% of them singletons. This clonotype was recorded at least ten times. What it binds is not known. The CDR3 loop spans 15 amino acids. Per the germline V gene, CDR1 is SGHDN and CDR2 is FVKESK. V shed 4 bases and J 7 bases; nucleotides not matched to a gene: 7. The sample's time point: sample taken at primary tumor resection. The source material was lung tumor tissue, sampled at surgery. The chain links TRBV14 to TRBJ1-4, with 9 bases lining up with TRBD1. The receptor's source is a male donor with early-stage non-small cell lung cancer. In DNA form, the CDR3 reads TGTGCCAGCAGCCTGCGGACAGGGGTGGTTGAAAAACTGTTTTTT. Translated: CASSLRTGVVEKLFF.